The entry below describes one T cell receptor beta chain. Its antigen is still unknown. No per-base quality is available; no much larger clone lies one base away. The data belong to a study of blood T cell repertoires in COVID-19 (dated by TCRdb to between 2020 and 2021). For the wider study: Collaborator samples came from the United States, Italy and Spain and covered acute and convalescent phases of COVID-19. The material from the prospective study consisted of cDNA or gDNA derived from T cells, B-cell-depleted T cells, or PBMCs. Sample metadata almost always included a de-identified subject ID, COVID-19 status, age in years and sex. Where HLA class I and class II types were available, the types were taken from metadata supplied by the sample provider, not from assay-based typing. Subjects who had been exposed to COVID-19, were actively infected with it, or had recovered from it provided the deeply sampled blood TCRbeta repertoires that made up the dataset. The repertoires were released in a freely available public database intended as a resource for research on the immune response to SARS-CoV-2. The samples were drawn from the first 160 participants of the ongoing ImmuneRACE study and from 1,254 subjects provided by 6 global collaborators. Points the paper makes about the study in general: Clinical and demographic metadata were provided uncurated, with the amount varying by source and participant.

Collaborating institutions collected whole blood in K2EDTA tubes following their own protocols. For TCRbeta analysis, collaborator samples were shipped as frozen whole blood, as isolated PBMCs, or as DNA extracted from either sample type. TCRbeta CDR3 regions were amplified from genomic DNA using the immunoSEQ Assay, a bias-controlled multiplex PCR. Per the authors' processing: Nucleated cell counts per sample were estimated from amplification of reference gene primers within the assay. To quantify the absolute abundance of each unique TCRbeta CDR3 rearrangement, sequence reads were collapsed and filtered. For each sample, productive Simpson clonality was calculated by taking the square root of Simpson's diversity index across productive rearrangements. TCRdb took over this immuneACCESS table, retaining in-frame rearrangements with V and J assigned. Such tables are incomplete; in checked studies, under half of the missing clones stem from an unresolved V gene, and the remainder is unexplained. V, J and clone size are those of that table, while D and trimming were read from the DNA. This sample comprises 340,000 or so clones, about nine tenths of them detected only once. The ten most abundant clones make up 1% of the sample.

CDR3 length: 13 amino acids, cysteine to phenylalanine. Only the CDR3 DNA is retained, 39 bases long and in frame from the first base. Via the germline V gene, CDR1 is SGHNT and CDR2 YENEEA. Trimmed from V: 1 base; trimmed from J: 10 bases; junction bases lacking a gene match: 3. The sequenced sample consisted of peripheral blood. This receptor was obtained from a middle-aged man with active or convalescent COVID-19. The chain was built from TRBV11-3 and TRBJ2-3; the junction holds 9 bases that match TRBD2. The nucleotides read TGTGCCAGCAGCTTAGGCGGGGGGGATCCGCAGTATTTT. Translated, this is CASSLGGGDPQYF.